The entry that follows covers one T cell receptor (beta chain) sequence. It lacks a known antigen. Nothing much larger sits one base from this clone, and base qualities are not available. Healthy HIV-negative adults with no recently reported acute infections or vaccinations were included as donors. Every donor was a Caucasian adult residing in Nashville, Tennessee, USA. CD4+ T cells were enriched by magnetic negative selection, after which naive cells were positively selected on CD45RA and the negative fraction was taken as the memory subset. After blood collection by leukapheresis, PBMCs were isolated using Ficoll-Histopaque density gradient centrifugation and then cryopreserved in the vapor phase of liquid nitrogen. Purity and quantity of every magnetically sorted T cell population were checked by analytical flow cytometry. Each sorted fraction had its genomic DNA isolated and then quantified by UV absorbance on a Nanodrop 2000c.

Using the deep immunoSEQ assay, multiplex PCR amplified TCR CDR3 regions from genomic DNA. Extracted genomic DNA from each cell subset was distributed evenly across all wells of several immunoSEQ 96-well plates, and each plate was treated as a replicate. Each replicate PCR for sorted subsets received around 200 ng genomic DNA, equal to tens of thousands of T cell genomes. The purified libraries were quantified using a Qubit 3.0 fluorometer, sized with a Bioanalyzer 2100, and then quantified again using the KAPA Library Quantification kit. Every immunoSEQ 96-well plate was sequenced on a dedicated single-read 150-cycle Illumina NextSeq 550 flow cell. In the original analysis: Because only junctional sequences without quality scores were contained in the immunoSEQ output, filtering matching that applied to full-length reads could not be performed. To assign V/J genes and CDR3, sequences were annotated using PyIR, a Python wrapper for IgBLAST v1.9, with IMGT germline references. Reads were removed for weak V/J assignments (E-value above 1e-6), missing CDR3, stop codons, out-of-frame junctions, or ambiguous translated residues. A V3J clonotype was defined by an identical inferred V gene, J gene, and CDR3 amino acid sequence. The percentage overlap between two repertoires was calculated by dividing the number of shared unique clonotypes by the size of the smaller repertoire. RTK rarefaction, the Chao1 estimator, and Recon v2.1 estimates of unobserved clonotypes were used to assess repertoire richness. OLGA was used to compute generation probabilities for all TCRbeta clonotypes that the gDNA method yielded from a handful of donors. As stored in TCRdb, this immuneACCESS dataset retains in-frame rearrangements with V and J assigned. A fraction of the clones does not appear; measured against another copy, unresolved V genes explain less than half of the discrepancy, and the remainder lacks a known reason. The V and J calls and clone size come from that table; D and trimming were worked out from the DNA. For this sample there are 1,100,000 or so clones; 75% to 80% appear just once. The top ten clones comprise approximately 0.5% of the sample.

This entry is derived from a study of shared clonotypes between healthy human individuals (dated by TCRdb to the early 2020s). Context from the whole study: The cohort included a few men and two women between 18 and 49 years of age. For each donor, CD4 naive and CD4 memory were each given three plates, CD8 naive was given two plates, and CD8 memory was given one plate. The study deeply sequenced blood TCR repertoires of about five healthy adults to estimate repertoire size and the extent of clonotype sharing between individuals. To increase sequencing depth and limit assay-specific biases, different laboratories used diverse techniques to prepare libraries and sequence TCR repertoires. Leukapheresis yielded between about 0.85 and 10 billion PBMCs per donor. Broad study findings and their caveats: The genetic and exposure-history diversity represented was limited by the small number of donors. Based on pairwise subsampling, the degree of clonotype sharing among donors was expected to be affected by sequencing depth. Higher generation probabilities were observed for clonotypes shared by all four sorted-subset donors than for non-shared clonotypes. Estimated clonotype richness was generally larger for naive than for memory subsets. Sampling was restricted to blood, and TCR repertoires in tissue are likely to differ from TCR repertoires in blood. Rarefaction of sorted-subset datasets indicated incomplete sequencing despite the large sequencing depth. Across a few donors, approximately 5% of naive CD4, 3% to 3.5% of naive CD8, 2% to 2.5% of memory CD4, and about 0.44% of memory CD8 clonotypes were shared.

Via the germline V gene, CDR1 is MDHEN and CDR2 SYDVKM. The CDR3 spans 13 residues, from the cysteine through the phenylalanine. Kept here is only the CDR3 DNA, which spans 39 bases and is read in frame from base 1. V lost 4 bases and J lost 7 bases; the stretch between them is 13 bases long. Rearrangement joined TRBV28 to TRBJ1-2, with the D segment identity uncertain. Sequencing was done on a sample of memory CD4+ T cells from PBMCs. In light of the paper, this sample's cell subset or site label describes: CD45RA-negative fraction. The receptor was derived from a man aged 18 to 29 in good health. Some clones in this sample may be carry-over from other donors' samples. DNA sequence: TGTGCCAGCAGTTGGGTCGGGTCGCGTGGCTACACCTTC. It is translated as CASSWVGSRGYTF.